The TCR beta chain under discussion was sequenced for a study of sequential checkpoint blockade in melanoma. The CDR3 covers 14 residues. Germline CDR1 and CDR2: SGHDN and FVKESK. Trimming cost V 1 base and J 7 bases, with 14 bases left between them. The repertoire was sequenced with immunoSEQ multiplex PCR; TCRdb's copy has only in-frame clones and lacks some. The sample records approximately 8,800 clones, around three fifths being singletons. This sample's treatment: randomized to nivolumab then ipilimumab (arm A) or the reverse (arm B). None of the patients previously received DNA-damaging chemotherapy. PBMC sorting kept live CD3+CD8+ cells without CD19 or CD56.

The V and J genes are TRBV14 and TRBJ2-7, with unresolved D. Sequencing used CD8+ T cells sorted from blood (inferred from file names), obtained from a patient given nivolumab and ipilimumab in sequence. The sequence came from a human donor with melanoma. The CDR3 DNA is TGTGCCAGCAGCCAAGGACTCCCTCCAATAGAGCAGTACTTC. It is translated as CASSQGLPPIEQYF.